The source of this TCR beta chain is a study of PD-1 blockade in classical Hodgkin lymphoma. Study-level findings and limits: TCR diversity at baseline was reported to be reduced in newly diagnosed patients relative to healthy donors. Similar baseline diversity was found in complete responders and newly diagnosed patients. Compared with baseline, CD4+ but not CD8+ TCR diversity had risen significantly by C4D1.

This clone is a singleton in its sample. Antigen: not known. Patients all relapsed after autologous stem cell transplantation, and there was variation in brentuximab vedotin exposure. Patients showed best responses of complete response, partial response or progressive disease. CDR1 and CDR2 from the germline V gene are MDHEN and SYDVKM. Trimming cost V 6 bases and J 2 bases, with 14 bases left between them. This CDR3 has 15 amino acids. Measured with immunoSEQ multiplex PCR; TCRdb has only the in-frame clones, and not every one. The table shows 16,000 or so clones, with roughly 87% occurring only once.

The material sequenced was peripheral blood mononuclear cells (PBMCs), taken before the second cycle of nivolumab. The source is a human donor with classical Hodgkin lymphoma. The rearrangement links TRBV28 to TRBJ1-5; maybe TRBD1 (5 bases). Here the CDR3 reads CASRLSRGGNQPQHF. Here the CDR3 DNA reads TGTGCCAGCAGACTTTCGAGAGGGGGCAATCAGCCCCAGCATTTT.